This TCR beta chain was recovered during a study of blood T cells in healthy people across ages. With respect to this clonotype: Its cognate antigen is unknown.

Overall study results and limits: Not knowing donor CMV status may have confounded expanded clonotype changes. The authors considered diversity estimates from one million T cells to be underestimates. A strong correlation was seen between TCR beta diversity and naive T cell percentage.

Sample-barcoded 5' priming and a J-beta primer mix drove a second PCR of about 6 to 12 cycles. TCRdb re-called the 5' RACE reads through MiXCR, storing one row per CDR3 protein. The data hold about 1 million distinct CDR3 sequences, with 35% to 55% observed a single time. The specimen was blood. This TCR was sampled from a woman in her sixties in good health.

The CDR3 spells CASRFGPGGSYGYTF. CDR3 in DNA: TGCGCCAGCAGATTTGGCCCAGGGGGTTCGTATGGCTACACCTTC. The chain has TRBV5-1 and TRBJ1-2, with 7 nucleotides matching TRBD1. The CDR3 is 15 amino acids. V dropped 5 bases and J dropped 5; count of bases not matched to a gene: 12. CDR1 SGHRS and CDR2 YFSETQ come from the germline V gene.